Sequencing of this TCR beta chain was carried out in a study of cytomegalovirus exposure and HLA in healthy donors. The PCR made use of 60 Vbeta and 13 Jbeta primers. Here immunoSEQ multiplex PCR was the method, and the copy in TCRdb shows in-frame clones only, minus some. In the table there are 79,000 or so clones, under 85% of which are singletons. V gave up 5 bases and J gave up 3 bases, with 10 bases separating them. The CDR3 is made up of 13 amino acids. The germline CDR1 and CDR2 sequences are SEHNR and FQNEAQ (reference sequence). This receptor was identified in a woman between 40 and 55 years old in good health and CMV-seropositive. The chain employs TRBV7-9 and TRBJ1-1; D gene unclear. Source material: PBMCs. The CDR3 region is CASSPELDTEAFF. In nucleotides, the CDR3 is TGTGCCAGCAGCCCCGAATTAGACACTGAAGCTTTCTTT. Filled out from reference TRBV7-9 and TRBJ1-1, the complete variable domain reads DTGVSQNPRHKITKRGQNVTFRCDPISEHNRLYWYRQTLGQGPEFLTYFQNEAQLEKSRLLSDRFSAERPKGSFSTLEIQRTEQGDSAMYLCASSPELDTEAFFGQGTRLTVV.